Below, 32 T cell receptor beta chains from the same sample are listed, as sequenced in a study of somatic mutations in cytotoxic T cells in rheumatoid arthritis (dated by TCRdb to the late 2010s). The library was obtained by the immunoSEQ multiplex PCR assay. The immuneACCESS repertoire file appears here via TCRdb, limited to in-frame rearrangements. These files lack a portion of the clones; in checked studies, under half of the deficit traces to unresolved V genes, and the cause of the others is not known. The sample table contains 12,000 or so clones; only one count was recorded for around 70% of them. The top ten clones comprise 7.5% to 10% of the sample. The source material was CD8+ T cells sorted from blood. These receptor sequences come from a man in his 70s in good health.

Written as DNA, the CDR3 is TGTGCCAGCAGCTTAGGTCAGTCTAGAGAGACCTACGAGCAGTACTTC. Encoded protein: CASSLGQSRETYEQYF. The V gene is TRBV7-6, the J gene TRBJ2-7; D unresolved. Trimming took 1 base from V and 2 from J, leaving 15 bases between them. The CDR3 runs to 16 residues. CDR1 is SGHVS, CDR2 FNYEAQ, per germline.

The chain combines TRBV5-1 with TRBJ2-1, with TRBD2 identical over 11 bases. The CDR3 is made up of 16 amino acids. CDR1 is SGHRS, CDR2 YFSETQ, per germline. The J segment lost 7 bases and the V segment lost 1 base, leaving 7 bases of the junction unmatched. The CDR3 sequence: CASSLLASGGMNEQFF. The CDR3 DNA reads TGCGCCAGCAGCTTGTTGGCTAGCGGGGGGATGAATGAGCAGTTCTTC.

This clone was detected only a few times. J is TRBJ1-1 and V is TRBV28, with 7 bases aligning to TRBD1. The germline V gene encodes CDR1 MDHEN and CDR2 SYDVKM. This CDR3 is 14 amino acids long. The J segment lost 1 base and the V segment lost 5 bases, leaving 4 bases of the junction unmatched. The CDR3 protein is CASSEDRRNTEAFF. The CDR3 nucleotides read TGTGCCAGCAGTGAGGACAGGAGGAACACTGAAGCTTTCTTT.

The chain links TRBV5-1 to TRBJ2-3; TRBD2 agrees at 10 bases. The CDR3 consists of 15 residues. CDR1 and CDR2 from the germline V gene are SGHRS and YFSETQ. The V gene end was trimmed by 5 bases and the J gene end by 6 bases; junction bases not matched to a gene: 9. As DNA, the CDR3 is TGCGCCAGCAGGGAGGTGGCTAGCGGGGGTGATACGCAGTATTTT. Translated: CASREVASGGDTQYF.

Within the sample, this clone is medium-sized. The CDR3 spells CASSPTRDSSNEQFF. CDR3 nucleotide sequence: TGTGCCAGCAGCCCGACCCGGGACAGTTCTAATGAGCAGTTCTTC. This rearrangement joins TRBV5-6 to TRBJ2-1; 7 nucleotides align to TRBD1. Trimming took 4 bases from V and 7 from J; bases not matched to a gene: 11. The CDR3 is made up of 15 amino acids. From germline, CDR1 is SGHDT and CDR2 YYEEEE.

This clone was seen more than once but under ten times. This chain links TRBV27 with TRBJ2-7, with 8 bases that match TRBD1. The CDR3 covers 13 residues. Germline values: CDR1 MNHEY, CDR2 SMNVEV (reference sequence). Losses at the gene ends were 4 bases for V and 4 bases for J; bases not matched to a gene: 3. CDR3 nucleotide sequence: TGTGCCAGCAGTTCAGGGGGCTGGTACGAGCAGTACTTC. This codes for CASSSGGWYEQYF.

This chain uses TRBV28 with TRBJ1-4; D gene ambiguous. Germline V gene data show CDR1 as MDHEN and CDR2 as SYDVKM. The CDR3 runs to 14 residues. V was trimmed by 2 bases and J by 5 bases, leaving 9 bases between them. The CDR3 bases are TGTGCCAGCAGTTTACCTGTACGAAATGAAAAACTGTTTTTT. It translates to CASSLPVRNEKLFF.

The chain carries TRBV7-8 and TRBJ2-5; D call uncertain. The J call may be mistaken, given a closer DNA end match to TRBJ2-7. The CDR3 is 12 amino acids. The germline CDR1 and CDR2 sequences are SGHVS and FQNEAQ. The DNA of the CDR3 is TGTGCCAGCAGCTTACTGGGGTTCGAGCAGTACTTC. It specifies CASSLLGFEQYF.

This clone appeared once. This chain connects TRBV7-2 to TRBJ1-2; 10 nucleotides align to TRBD1. This CDR3 region has 16 residues. The junction had 9 bases not matched to a gene; V was cut back by 4 bases and J by 4 bases. The V gene's germline CDR1 is SGHTA and CDR2 FQGNSA. CDR3 in DNA: TGTGCCAGCAGCTCGCTTACGGGACAGGGGAGCTATGGCTACACCTTC. It yields the protein CASSSLTGQGSYGYTF.

The chain is built from TRBV27 and TRBJ2-7; D possibly corresponds to TRBD1 (5 bases). The germline gives CDR1 MNHEY, CDR2 SMNVEV (reference sequence). Trimming left V 7 bases short and J 1 base short, with 14 bases between. The CDR3 runs to 14 residues. The chain's CDR3 is CASMIQGGSYEQYF. The DNA for the CDR3 is TGTGCCAGCATGATCCAGGGCGGATCCTACGAGCAGTACTTC.

CDR3 in DNA: TGCAGCGGACCGGACAGGGCCTACTCCTACGAGCAGTACTTC. The encoded protein is CSGPDRAYSYEQYF. This chain connects TRBV29-1 to TRBJ2-7; 8 nucleotides match TRBD1. This CDR3 spans 14 amino acids. V lost 7 bases and J lost 0; bases outside the gene matches: 8. The germline CDR1 and CDR2 sequences are SQVTM and ANQGSEA.

The chain is built from TRBV6-4 and TRBJ2-1; 10 positions match TRBD2. Germline CDR1 reads MRHNA; CDR2 reads SNTAGT. Trimming at V came to 3 bases and at J to 8 bases, leaving 7 bases not matched to a gene. The CDR3 totals 15 residues. The CDR3 reads CASSEKASGSYEQFF. The CDR3 nucleotides read TGTGCCAGCAGTGAAAAGGCTAGCGGGAGCTATGAGCAGTTCTTC.

The gene calls are TRBV5-1 and TRBJ1-1, with D uncertain. The CDR3 loop spans 15 amino acids. Germline V gene data show CDR1 as SGHRS and CDR2 as YFSETQ. V lost 0 bases, J lost 0 bases, and 9 bases lay in between. CDR3 region: CASSLENAVNTEAFF. The CDR3, as DNA: TGCGCCAGCAGCTTGGAGAATGCCGTGAACACTGAAGCTTTCTTT.

The V gene is TRBV28, the J gene TRBJ2-7, with a tentative D call TRBD1 (6 bases). Trimming pared 2 bases from V and 7 bases from J, leaving 12 bases between. The CDR3 contains 13 residues. Germline loops: CDR1 MDHEN, CDR2 SYDVKM. CDR3: CASSLVTGWEQYF. As DNA, the CDR3 is TGTGCCAGCAGTTTAGTTACAGGGTGGGAGCAGTACTTC.

This sequence joins TRBV5-5 and TRBJ2-7; D tentatively fits TRBD1 or TRBD2 (5 bases each). Trimming shortened V by 4 bases and J by 3 bases, and 17 bases separated the two germline ends. Germline V gene data show CDR1 as SGHKS and CDR2 as YYEKEE (reference sequence). The CDR3 is 15 amino acids. CDR3 sequence (DNA): TGTGCCAGCAGCCTCGTACTTGGGACCAACTACGAGCAGTACTTC. Translating it yields CASSLVLGTNYEQYF. Full variable domain (remainder filled in from reference TRBV5-5 and TRBJ2-7): DAGVTQSPTHLIKTRGQQVTLRCSPISGHKSVSWYQQVLGQGPQFIFQYYEKEERGRGNFPDRFSARQFPNYSSELNVNALLLGDSALYLCASSLVLGTNYEQYFGPGTRLTVT.

The chain uses TRBV2 and TRBJ2-3, with D perhaps TRBD2 (7 bases). This CDR3 comprises 15 residues. Trimming removed 9 bases at V and 9 bases at J, with 25 bases between. From germline, CDR1 is SNHLY and CDR2 FYNNEI. CDR3 DNA sequence: TGTGCCAGGGAGGAGGGGGGGCTCCATGGGTCCACGCAGTATTTT. Amino acids: CAREEGGLHGSTQYF. The full variable domain, in which reference TRBV2 and TRBJ2-3 provide the parts outside the CDR3, is EPEVTQTPSHQVTQMGQEVILRCVPISNHLYFYWYRQILGQKVEFLVSFYNNEISEKSEIFDDQFSVERPDGSNFTLKIRSTKLEDSAMYFCAREEGGLHGSTQYFGPGTRLTVL.

The CDR3 sequence is CASSDRGFSGANVLTF. The CDR3 DNA sequence: TGTGCCAGCAGCGACAGGGGCTTCTCTGGGGCCAACGTCCTGACTTTC. The J gene is TRBJ2-6, the V gene TRBV5-4; TRBD1 agrees at 8 bases. V was clipped by 4 bases and J by 0 bases; unmatched bases: 3. Germline CDR1 SGHNT, CDR2 YYREEE (reference sequence). The CDR3 contains 16 residues. Combining the CDR3 with reference TRBV5-4 and TRBJ2-6 gives the whole variable domain ETGVTQSPTHLIKTRGQQVTLRCSSQSGHNTVSWYQQALGQGPQFIFQYYREEENGRGNFPPRFSGLQFPNYSSELNVNALELDDSALYLCASSDRGFSGANVLTFGAGSRLTVL.

In its sample, this clone was seen once. This sequence joins TRBV6-1 and TRBJ1-1, with 7 bases matching TRBD1. The junction had 9 bases not matched to a gene; V was cut back by 2 bases and J by 6 bases. Germline CDR1 reads MNHNS; CDR2 reads SASEGT. The CDR3 runs 15 residues. Here the CDR3 reads CASSESDDRAAEAFF. The CDR3 DNA sequence: TGTGCCAGCAGTGAATCAGACGACAGGGCTGCTGAAGCTTTCTTT.

The sample holds a few counts of this clone. The gene calls are TRBV7-9 and TRBJ1-2; D gene unclear. From germline, CDR1 is SEHNR and CDR2 FQNEAQ (reference sequence). This CDR3 has 14 amino acids. The V end was cut by 0 bases, the J end by 8 bases, with 13 bases between. DNA for the CDR3: TGTGCCAGCAGCTTAGCGGCACGGTCGTACGGCTACACCTTC. Protein product: CASSLAARSYGYTF.

This chain joins TRBV5-6 and TRBJ1-2, with D hard to call. Germline CDR1 is SGHDT and CDR2 is YYEEEE. CDR3 size: 13 residues. Trimming stripped 5 bases from V and 7 bases from J, with 15 bases between. The CDR3 loop is CASSSTASGGYTF. DNA for the CDR3: TGTGCCAGCAGTTCGACGGCCTCTGGTGGCTACACCTTC.

The V call is TRBV27, the J call TRBJ2-7, with D unclear. The CDR3 spans 13 residues. The V end lost 1 base, the J end lost 3 bases, and 7 bases lay between the germline ends. Germline CDR1 and CDR2: MNHEY and SMNVEV (reference sequence). CDR3 nucleotide sequence: TGTGCCAGCAGTTTATTTCTAGGCTACGAGCAGTACTTC. This codes for CASSLFLGYEQYF.

V gene TRBV6-1 combines with J gene TRBJ1-2; 12 bases are a match to TRBD1. Germline V gives CDR1 MNHNS, CDR2 SASEGT. The CDR3 has 17 amino acids. J was trimmed by 6 bases and V by 4 bases; bases with no gene match: 12. Here the CDR3 reads CASSGAGTGGFRNGYTF. CDR3 in DNA: TGTGCCAGCAGTGGTGCCGGGACAGGGGGCTTCAGGAATGGCTACACCTTC.

This rearrangement joins TRBV2 to TRBJ1-4, with D uncertain. V dropped 2 bases and J dropped 4 bases, with 5 bases sitting between them. This CDR3 spans 13 amino acids. Germline V CDR1 and CDR2: SNHLY, FYNNEI. Here the CDR3 reads CASSEWDNEKLFF. The CDR3 region has the DNA TGTGCCAGCAGTGAATGGGATAATGAAAAACTGTTTTTT.

This chain joins TRBV19 and TRBJ1-1; 9 bases agree with TRBD1. This CDR3 has 16 residues. CDR1 and CDR2 (germline): LNHDA, SQIVND (reference sequence). The trim removed 0 bases at V and 3 bases at J, leaving 5 bases unmatched. The CDR3 nucleotides are TGTGCCAGTAGTATAGATCGGGACAGGGTCCACACTGAAGCTTTCTTT. Translated: CASSIDRDRVHTEAFF.

The chain carries TRBV29-1 and TRBJ1-1; 9 positions agree with TRBD1. The CDR3 is made up of 15 amino acids. Germline CDR1 SQVTM, CDR2 ANQGSEA. Losses at the gene ends were 3 bases for V and 1 base for J; bases not matched to a gene: 6. The CDR3: CSVEAQGAENTEAFF. The CDR3 bases are TGCAGCGTTGAGGCACAGGGGGCCGAGAACACTGAAGCTTTCTTT.

The rearrangement links TRBV15 to TRBJ1-5; 7 bases match TRBD1. With V trimmed by 4 bases and J by 6 bases, 3 bases remained unmatched. Germline V gene data show CDR1 as LNHNV and CDR2 as YYDKDF (reference sequence). The CDR3 sequence is 13 residues long. The CDR3 sequence is CATSKGAPQPQHF. CDR3 nucleotides: TGTGCCACCAGCAAGGGGGCCCCTCAGCCCCAGCATTTT. The full variable domain, its missing parts supplied by reference TRBV15 and TRBJ1-5, is DAMVIQNPRYQVTQFGKPVTLSCSQTLNHNVMYWYQQKSSQAPKLLFHYYDKDFNNEADTPDNFQSRRPNTSFCFLDIRSPGLGDTAMYLCATSKGAPQPQHFGDGTRLSIL.

The chain recombines TRBV7-8 with TRBJ1-1; TRBD1 matches at 9 bases. V was pared by 2 bases and J by 4 bases, with 2 bases of the junction left unmatched. CDR1 is SGHVS, CDR2 FQNEAQ, per germline. The CDR3 sequence is 14 residues long. CDR3 amino acids: CASSLPTGGTEAFF. CDR3 coding DNA: TGTGCCAGCAGCTTACCGACAGGGGGCACTGAAGCTTTCTTT.

The CDR3 loop is CASSLDGGSSYNEQFF. Here the CDR3 DNA reads TGTGCCAGCAGCTTAGACGGGGGGAGCTCCTACAATGAGCAGTTCTTC. The V call is TRBV7-3, the J call TRBJ2-1, with TRBD2 matching over 7 bases. This CDR3 has 16 amino acids. V lost 2 bases to trimming and J lost 0 bases; unmatched junction nucleotides: 4. Germline-derived CDR1 and CDR2 are SGHTA and FQGTGA.

This clone has more than one count but fewer than ten. This rearrangement joins TRBV9 to TRBJ1-1; unclear D gene. Trimming shortened V by 3 bases and J by 7 bases, and 10 bases separated the two germline ends. Germline assignment: CDR1 SGDLS and CDR2 YYNGEE. This CDR3 comprises 12 residues. In DNA form, the CDR3 reads TGTGCCAGCAGCGCTGACGGATATGAAGCTTTCTTT. As protein: CASSADGYEAFF.

The chain has TRBV25-1 and TRBJ2-1; D unresolved. This CDR3 spans 11 amino acids. In germline, CDR1 is MGHDK, CDR2 SYGVNS. V was shortened by 8 bases and J by 10 bases, with 12 bases between the two germline ends. DNA for the CDR3: TGTGCCAGCGGTCCCAGCTGGGAGCAGTTCTTC. Its protein is CASGPSWEQFF. The full variable domain, rest sourced from reference TRBV25-1 and TRBJ2-1, is EADIYQTPRYLVIGTGKKITLECSQTMGHDKMYWYQQDPGMELHLIHYSYGVNSTEKGDLSSESTVSRIRTEHFPLTLESARPSHTSQYLCASGPSWEQFFGPGTRLTVL.

The rearrangement uses TRBV6-5 and TRBJ2-7; D remains unclear. This CDR3 has 13 residues. Germline V gives CDR1 MNHEY, CDR2 SVGAGI. The V end lost 2 bases, the J end lost 3 bases, and 8 bases lay between the germline ends. DNA for the CDR3: TGTGCCAGCAGTTACGGCAGTTTCTACGAGCAGTACTTC. This translates into CASSYGSFYEQYF.

This CDR3 is CASREDGTDTQYF. For the CDR3, the DNA is TGTGCCAGCAGGGAGGACGGCACAGATACGCAGTATTTT. The gene calls are TRBV6-4 and TRBJ2-3; the D gene is possibly TRBD2 (5 bases). The CDR3 loop spans 13 amino acids. V shed 6 bases and J shed 1 base, with 8 bases lying between them. In germline, CDR1 is MRHNA, CDR2 SNTAGT.